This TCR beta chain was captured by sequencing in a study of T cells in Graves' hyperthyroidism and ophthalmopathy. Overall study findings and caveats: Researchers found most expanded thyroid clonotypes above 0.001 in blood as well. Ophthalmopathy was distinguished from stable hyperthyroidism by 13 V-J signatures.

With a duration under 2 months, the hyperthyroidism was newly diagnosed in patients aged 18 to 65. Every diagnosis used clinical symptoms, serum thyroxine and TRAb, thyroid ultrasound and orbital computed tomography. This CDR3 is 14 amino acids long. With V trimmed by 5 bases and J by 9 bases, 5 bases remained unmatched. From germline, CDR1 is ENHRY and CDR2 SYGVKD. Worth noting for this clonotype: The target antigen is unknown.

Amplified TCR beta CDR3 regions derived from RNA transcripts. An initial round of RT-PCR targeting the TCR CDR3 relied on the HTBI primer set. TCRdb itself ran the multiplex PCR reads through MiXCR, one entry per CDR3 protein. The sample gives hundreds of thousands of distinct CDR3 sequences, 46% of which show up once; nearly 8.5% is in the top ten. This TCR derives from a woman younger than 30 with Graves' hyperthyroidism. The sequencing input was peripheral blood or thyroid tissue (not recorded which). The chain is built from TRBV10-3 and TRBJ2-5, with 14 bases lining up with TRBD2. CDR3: CAISRLAGGPAQYF. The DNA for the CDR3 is TGTGCCATCAGTCGACTAGCGGGAGGGCCGGCCCAGTACTTC.